The 13 T cell receptor beta chains below were found in one sample sequenced in a study of T cell responses to AZD1222 COVID-19 vaccine. Measured with immunoSEQ multiplex PCR; TCRdb has only the in-frame clones, and not every one. Among approximately 120,000 clones listed, roughly 88% were seen once. The sequencing here drew on peripheral blood, taken on day 0 of AZD1222 vaccination. Receptors originate from an adult in good health.

For the CDR3, the DNA is TGTGCTAGTGTCGGTACAGGGGGCGCAGATACGCAGTATTTT. Translating gives CASVGTGGADTQYF. The rearrangement uses TRBV12-5 and TRBJ2-3; 9 nucleotides agree with TRBD1. With 7 bases clipped from V and 4 bases from J, the junction kept 6 bases outside the gene matches. CDR3 length: 14 amino acids. Germline V gene sequence: CDR1 LGHNT, CDR2 FRNRAP.

This chain links TRBV10-3 with TRBJ1-2, with TRBD1 matching 12 bases. This CDR3 is built from 18 residues. Germline V CDR1 and CDR2: ENHRY, SYGVKD. After removal of 2 bases from V and 1 base from J, the junction contained 8 bases not matched to a gene. The CDR3 nucleotides read TGTGCCATCAGTGAGATGGGACAGGGGGCGGATGATAACTATGGCTACACCTTC. Protein: CAISEMGQGADDNYGYTF.

Here the CDR3 DNA reads TGTGCCAGCAGTTACTCTTCGGGACAGGGGTACGAGCAGTACTTC. Encoded protein: CASSYSSGQGYEQYF. The gene calls are TRBV6-5 and TRBJ2-7; 10 bases map to TRBD1. The CDR3 totals 15 residues. V trimming: 0 bases; J trimming: 4 bases; junction bases outside the gene matches: 3. Germline assignment: CDR1 MNHEY and CDR2 SVGAGI.

J is TRBJ1-5 and V is TRBV4-2, with D perhaps TRBD1 (6 bases). The CDR3 extends over 16 amino acids. Germline V lookup: CDR1 LGHNA, CDR2 YNFKEQ. V was shortened by 1 base and J by 6 bases, with 16 bases between the two germline ends. The DNA of the CDR3 is TGTGCCAGCAGCCAAGGAAGGGGGGCGAAAGGTCAGCCCCAGCATTTT. This encodes CASSQGRGAKGQPQHF.

The chain recombines TRBV15 with TRBJ1-5, with TRBD1 as a possible D gene (6 bases). The CDR3 sequence is 16 residues long. Deletions cut 0 bases from V and 6 bases from J, with 15 bases between. Germline values: CDR1 LNHNV, CDR2 YYDKDF (reference sequence). The CDR3 loop reads CATSRDLGQGLQPQHF. The CDR3 DNA reads as TGTGCCACCAGCAGAGATTTGGGGCAGGGGCTTCAGCCCCAGCATTTT.

V gene TRBV6-1 combines with J gene TRBJ2-1, with 9 bases matching TRBD2. Germline V gene lookup returns CDR1 MNHNS and CDR2 SASEGT. Trimming removed 2 bases from V and 8 bases from J; junction bases left unmatched: 7. The CDR3 runs 15 residues. The CDR3 DNA sequence: TGTGCCAGCAGTGAACTAGCGGGACTTTTAGATGAGCAGTTCTTC. The encoded protein is CASSELAGLLDEQFF.

In this sample, this clone turned up once. This rearrangement joins TRBV15 to TRBJ1-3; TRBD1 is a possible D gene (6 bases). V gave up 0 bases and J gave up 8 bases, with 17 bases separating them. Germline lookup yields CDR1 LNHNV and CDR2 YYDKDF (reference sequence). This CDR3 has 16 amino acids. This CDR3 is CATSRDRTGILDTIYF. CDR3 coding DNA: TGTGCCACCAGCAGAGACCGCACAGGGATATTGGACACCATATATTTT.

This rearrangement joins TRBV14 to TRBJ2-5; 8 bases map to TRBD2. Looked up from germline, CDR1 is SGHDN and CDR2 is FVKESK. The CDR3 length is 17 residues. With V trimmed by 3 bases and J by 5 bases, 14 bases remained unmatched. The CDR3 DNA sequence: TGTGCCAGCAGCCACCTTTATGCCGGGGGGGCGGAGGAGACCCAGTACTTC. Its translation is CASSHLYAGGAEETQYF.

This rearrangement joins TRBV9 to TRBJ2-5; 14 bases match TRBD2. J gave up 0 bases and V 2 bases, and 6 bases lay outside the gene matches. In germline, CDR1 is SGDLS, CDR2 YYNGEE. CDR3 size: 18 residues. The CDR3 spells CASSVATSGGANQETQYF. The CDR3 DNA reads TGTGCCAGCAGCGTGGCGACTAGCGGGGGGGCTAACCAAGAGACCCAGTACTTC.

The chain has TRBV3-1 (or the pseudogene TRBV3-2) and TRBJ1-4; unclear D gene. V was trimmed by 3 bases and J by 13 bases, leaving 15 bases between them. From germline, CDR1 is LGHDT and CDR2 YNNKEL (reference sequence). The CDR3 loop spans 13 amino acids. Here the CDR3 DNA reads TGTGCCAGCAGCCAGGTCCGTGCGGGCGGACTGTTTTTT. This sequence encodes CASSQVRAGGLFF.

This clone was detected a few times. This chain uses TRBV3-1 (or the pseudogene TRBV3-2) with TRBJ2-7; no clear D. The V gene lost 2 bases and the J gene lost 4 bases, with 15 bases spanning the gap. Looked up from germline, CDR1 is LGHDT and CDR2 is YNNKEL (reference sequence). This CDR3 has 15 residues. The CDR3 nucleotides read TGTGCCAGCAGCCAAAATGTCGGTTGGGGATACGAGCAGTACTTC. Translating it yields CASSQNVGWGYEQYF.

The chain carries TRBV3-1 (or the pseudogene TRBV3-2) and TRBJ1-6; no definite D call. Between the trimmed V and J ends, which lost 2 bases and 8 bases, there was a span of 10 bases. Germline lookup yields CDR1 LGHDT and CDR2 YNNKEL (reference sequence). The CDR3 has 14 amino acids. CDR3 in DNA: TGTGCCAGCAGCCAATACCCTTACGATTCACCCCTCCACTTT. Translating it yields CASSQYPYDSPLHF.

The V and J genes are TRBV5-4 and TRBJ2-3; 9 bases map to TRBD1. This CDR3 contains 14 residues. The germline V gene has CDR1 SGHNT and CDR2 YYREEE (reference sequence). V shed 5 bases, J shed 4 bases, and the junction held 5 bases outside the gene matches. CDR3 nucleotides: TGTGCCAGCAGGCTGGACAGGGGAGCAGATACGCAGTATTTT. This sequence encodes CASRLDRGADTQYF.